The rows below give T cell receptor beta chains drawn from one sample of a study of beta chain features in type 1 diabetes. TCRdb keeps only in-frame clones here, not all; method: immunoSEQ multiplex PCR. This table holds hundreds of thousands of clones, over 25% found once. What was sequenced was naive CD4+ T cells from blood. The source is a man aged 18 to 29 in good health. Both conserved end residues are part of each CDR3. A D gene is named only where the DNA matches it firmly. The size of a clone is reported for some rows only, either as once, few or many, or as a class for expanded clones.

.	.	TRBV18	TRBJ2-2	TGTGCCAGCTCACCTCAGAACCAAGGGAACACCGGGGAGCTGTTTTTT	CASSPQNQGNTGELFF
TRBD2	.	TRBV4-1	TRBJ2-1	TGCGCCAGCAGCCATGTAACTAGCGGGACGAATGAGCAGTTCTTC	CASSHVTSGTNEQFF
.	.	TRBV15	TRBJ2-7	TGTGCCACCAGAAGGGGGGAGCGCTACGAGCAGTACTTC	CATRRGERYEQYF
.	.	TRBV7-6	TRBJ2-7	TGTGCCAGCAGCGCAGACAGAGGGTCCCTCTCCTACGAGCAGTACTTC	CASSADRGSLSYEQYF
TRBD1	.	TRBV5-1	TRBJ2-5	TGCGCCAGCAGTTCCCCGGGACAGGGGGAGACCCAGTACTTC	CASSSPGQGETQYF
.	.	TRBV30	TRBJ2-3	TGTGCCTGGAACTGGGGTTCGGGTACGCAGTATTTT	CAWNWGSGTQYF
.	.	TRBV18	TRBJ2-7	TGTGCCAGCTCACCATCTCTTGCCGGCTACGAGCAGTACTTC	CASSPSLAGYEQYF
.	.	TRBV9	TRBJ1-5	TGTGCCAGCAGCGTATCGGGAGGTAGCCCCCAGCATTTT	CASSVSGGSPQHF
.	.	TRBV6-4	TRBJ2-2	TGTGCCAGCAGTAAAAGTCGGACCGGGGAGCTGTTTTTT	CASSKSRTGELFF
.	few	TRBV5-1	TRBJ2-3	TGCGCCAGCAGCTTGTTGCAGCCCCTGAGGGCAGATACGCAGTATTTT	CASSLLQPLRADTQYF
.	.	TRBV28	TRBJ2-7	TGTGCCAGCAGTTTGGGCGCGCTACAGTACTACGAGCAGTACTTC	CASSLGALQYYEQYF
.	.	TRBV30	TRBJ1-1	TGTGCCTGGAGTGTGTCCAGGAACACTGAAGCTTTCTTT	CAWSVSRNTEAFF
TRBD1	few	TRBV11-2	TRBJ1-2	TGTGCCAGCAGAGCGACAGGGGGACGCTATGGCTACACCTTC	CASRATGGRYGYTF
.	.	TRBV4-1	TRBJ1-2	TGCGCCAGCAGCCAAGTAGACAGAGGGGGCTACACCTTC	CASSQVDRGGYTF
.	.	TRBV9	TRBJ2-3	TGTGCCAGCAGCGTAATACTAGTCCCCTTCGCAGATACGCAGTATTTT	CASSVILVPFADTQYF
.	.	TRBV7-9	TRBJ2-1	TGTGCCAGCAGCCTCAGCTCCTACAATGAGCAGTTCTTC	CASSLSSYNEQFF
.	.	TRBV19	TRBJ1-2	TGTGCCAGTAGTACCCGGGCCCGAAGCGGCTACACCTTC	CASSTRARSGYTF
TRBD2	.	TRBV30	TRBJ2-7	TGTGCCTGGATCAGTAGCGGGAGTGGTTACGAGCAGTACTTC	CAWISSGSGYEQYF
.	.	TRBV29-1	TRBJ2-5	TGCAGCGTTGTAGGCCAAGAAGAGACCCAGTACTTC	CSVVGQEETQYF
TRBD2	.	TRBV6-1	TRBJ2-3	TGTGCCAGCAGTGAGAGTAGAGCGGGGCCTCTGGGCACAGATACGCAGTATTTT	CASSESRAGPLGTDTQYF
TRBD2	.	TRBV30	TRBJ2-3	TGTGCCTGGAGGAGACTAGCGGGAGTAAAAGATACGCAGTATTTT	CAWRRLAGVKDTQYF
.	few	TRBV7-9	TRBJ2-7	TGTGCCAGCAGCAACTCCTACGAGCAGTACTTC	CASSNSYEQYF
.	.	TRBV20-1	TRBJ2-1	TGCAGTGCTAGCGACAGCCGATCGGGGTTCTTC	CSASDSRSGFF
.	.	TRBV5-4	TRBJ1-1	TGTGCCAGCAGCTCGGCTGAGACGATGAACACTGAAGCTTTCTTT	CASSSAETMNTEAFF
TRBD1	few	TRBV4-2	TRBJ2-7	TGTGCCAGCAGCCAAGAGAGGGGACAGAGCTACGAGCAGTACTTC	CASSQERGQSYEQYF
TRBD1	.	TRBV19	TRBJ2-5	TGTGCCAGTAGACTGGACAGGGGACAAGAGACCCAGTACTTC	CASRLDRGQETQYF
TRBD2	.	TRBV5-4	TRBJ2-1	TGTGCCAGCAGCTCGGGACTAGCGGGAACGAATGAGCAGTTCTTC	CASSSGLAGTNEQFF
TRBD1	.	TRBV4-2	TRBJ2-7	TGTGCCAGCAGCCCCGACAGGGAACGTACAGCCTACGAGCAGTACTTC	CASSPDRERTAYEQYF
.	few	TRBV7-9	TRBJ1-2	TGTGCCAGCAGCCTGGGGGACGGCGGCTACACCTTC	CASSLGDGGYTF
.	.	TRBV7-2	TRBJ1-5	TGTGCCAGCAGCTTCACGGGACAACACAATCAGCCCCAGCATTTT	CASSFTGQHNQPQHF
TRBD1	.	TRBV7-3	TRBJ2-1	TGTGCCAGCAGCCCCTCGACAGGGGTCAATGAGCAGTTCTTC	CASSPSTGVNEQFF
TRBD1	.	TRBV7-9	TRBJ2-7	TGTGCCAGCAGTTTCTGGGACAGGGACTACGAGCAGTACTTC	CASSFWDRDYEQYF
TRBD2	few	TRBV7-2	TRBJ2-7	TGTGCCAGCAGCCAGACTAGCGGGAGTCCCCTTGAGCAGTACTTC	CASSQTSGSPLEQYF
TRBD1	.	TRBV10-3	TRBJ1-2	TGTGCCATCAGTGGGGGTACGAAGGACAGGGTTAACTATGGCTACACCTTC	CAISGGTKDRVNYGYTF
TRBD1	.	TRBV30	TRBJ2-2	TGTGCCTGGAAGACAGGGCTGTACACCGGGGAGCTGTTTTTT	CAWKTGLYTGELFF
TRBD1	.	TRBV18	TRBJ1-2	TGTGCCAGCTCACCCCCAGGGACAGGGGGCGCGAATGGCTACACCTTC	CASSPPGTGGANGYTF
TRBD2	few	TRBV4-2	TRBJ2-1	TGTGCCAGCAGCCAACGACTAGCGGATGAGCAGTTCTTC	CASSQRLADEQFF
.	.	TRBV7-2	TRBJ2-1	TGTGCCAGCACTCGAGGTGGCTCCTCCTACAATGAGCAGTTCTTC	CASTRGGSSYNEQFF
.	.	TRBV9	TRBJ2-4	TGTGCCAGCAGCGTAGGCGGGGACCCGGGACATATGGACTTC	CASSVGGDPGHMDF